One and the same sample provided the 14 T cell receptor beta chains below, sequenced in a study of shared clonotypes between healthy human individuals. The protocol was immunoSEQ multiplex PCR, while the TCRdb copy is restricted to in-frame clones and leaves out a portion. The table lists hundreds of thousands of clones, over 60% of them singletons. Sample: PBMCs. All receptors derive from a woman aged 40-49 years in good health. Some clones in this sample may be carry-over from other donors' samples.

V is TRBV9 and J is TRBJ2-7; D might be TRBD1 or TRBD2, each matching 5 bases. V lost 3 bases, J lost 0 bases, and 10 bases lay in between. CDR1 SGDLS and CDR2 YYNGEE come from the germline V gene. The CDR3 is made up of 14 amino acids. The CDR3 bases are TGTGCCAGCAGCGGGGACGTCAGCTCCTACGAGCAGTACTTC. Protein product: CASSGDVSSYEQYF.

The chain recombines TRBV30 with TRBJ2-5; D is uncertain. There are 14 residues in the CDR3. Germline V gene data show CDR1 as GTSNPN and CDR2 as SVGIG (reference sequence). V was shortened by 0 bases and J by 7 bases, with 15 bases between the two germline ends. CDR3 nucleotides: TGTGCCTGGAGTGTAATCGGCAACTGTGGGACCCAGTACTTC. Amino acid sequence: CAWSVIGNCGTQYF.

The rearrangement uses TRBV4-1 and TRBJ2-7; 9 bases are a match to TRBD1. There are 16 residues in the CDR3. V shed 0 bases, J shed 3 bases, and the junction held 6 bases outside the gene matches. Per the germline V gene, CDR1 is MGHRA and CDR2 is YSYEKL. The CDR3 reads CASSQDSGTGHYEQYF. The CDR3 DNA reads TGCGCCAGCAGCCAAGATTCGGGGACAGGGCACTACGAGCAGTACTTC.

The V call is TRBV7-9, the J call TRBJ1-1, with D perhaps TRBD1 (5 bases). Germline CDR1 is SEHNR and CDR2 is FQNEAQ (reference sequence). Trimming shortened V by 4 bases and J by 5 bases, and 14 bases separated the two germline ends. The CDR3 is 14 amino acids. CDR3 loop: CASSSSGTETEAFF. CDR3 coding DNA: TGTGCCAGCAGCTCCTCCGGGACGGAGACTGAAGCTTTCTTT. The full variable domain, with the rest looked up from reference TRBV7-9 and TRBJ1-1, is DTGVSQNPRHKITKRGQNVTFRCDPISEHNRLYWYRQTLGQGPEFLTYFQNEAQLEKSRLLSDRFSAERPKGSFSTLEIQRTEQGDSAMYLCASSSSGTETEAFFGQGTRLTVV.

The rearrangement joins TRBV29-1 to TRBJ2-7, with 11 bases fitting TRBD1. The germline CDR1 and CDR2 sequences are SQVTM and ANQGSEA. This CDR3 has 14 residues. The V gene end was trimmed by 4 bases and the J gene end by 2 bases; junction bases not matched to a gene: 4. The CDR3 DNA reads as TGCAGCGTTGGGTCGGGACAGGGGGCCTACGAGCAGTACTTC. Protein product: CSVGSGQGAYEQYF.

The J gene is TRBJ2-2, the V gene TRBV5-1, with TRBD2 matching over 13 bases. The CDR3 is 16 residues long. With V trimmed by 2 bases and J by 3 bases, 1 base remained unmatched. Germline CDR1 reads SGHRS; CDR2 reads YFSETQ. CDR3 DNA: TGCGCCAGCAGCTTCGGACTAGCGGGAGACACCGGGGAGCTGTTTTTT. This codes for CASSFGLAGDTGELFF.

This clone came up a few times. The V call is TRBV6-4, the J call TRBJ1-1; D is unclear. The germline CDR1 and CDR2 sequences are MRHNA and SNTAGT. V lost 6 bases and J 1 base, leaving 9 bases between the germline ends. This CDR3 region has 13 residues. The CDR3 here is CASSRTENTEAFF. CDR3 DNA sequence: TGTGCCAGCAGCCGCACAGAGAACACTGAAGCTTTCTTT.

The chain joins TRBV28 to TRBJ1-2; D remains unclear. The CDR3 runs to 12 residues. CDR1 and CDR2 (germline): MDHEN, SYDVKM. Trimming left V 3 bases short and J 5 bases short, with 7 bases between. CDR3 region: CASSFWEYGYTF. Here the CDR3 DNA reads TGTGCCAGCAGTTTCTGGGAATATGGCTACACCTTC.

The chain uses TRBV27 and TRBJ2-7; unclear D gene. The length of the CDR3 is 14 residues. V was trimmed by 2 bases and J by 1 base, leaving 9 bases between them. CDR1 and CDR2 (germline): MNHEY, SMNVEV (reference sequence). The CDR3 region has the DNA TGTGCCAGCAGTTTAGGGCCTAGGTCCTACGAGCAGTACTTC. Its protein product is CASSLGPRSYEQYF.

The chain uses TRBV18 and TRBJ1-4, with D tentatively TRBD1 (5 bases). Trimming pared 5 bases from V and 5 bases from J, leaving 18 bases between. Germline CDR1 and CDR2: KGHSH and LQKENI. The CDR3 contains 16 residues. For the CDR3, the DNA is TGTGCCAGCTCAGGACGGGACGGCGGTTCGAATGAAAAACTGTTTTTT. Its protein is CASSGRDGGSNEKLFF.

This clone was seen ten or more times. The same CDR3 also results from other DNA sequences found in this sample. The V call is TRBV29-1, the J call TRBJ2-3; the match to TRBD2 covers 11 bases. This CDR3 is built from 14 residues. Trimming cost V 5 bases and J 4 bases; bases outside gene matches: 5. The V gene's germline CDR1 is SQVTM and CDR2 ANQGSEA. The CDR3 region is CSVQTSGSSDTQYF. The CDR3 DNA is TGCAGCGTTCAAACTAGCGGGAGCTCAGATACGCAGTATTTT.

Notes on this clone: A much larger clone lies one base from this, so it may be a read error. This chain uses TRBV5-1 with TRBJ2-1; no clear D. The length of the CDR3 is 13 residues. Looked up from germline, CDR1 is SGHRS and CDR2 is YFSETQ. CDR3 coding DNA: TGCGCCAGCAGCTCGTCATTGTACAATGGGCAGTTCTTC. It encodes CASSSSLYNGQFF.

This chain links TRBV29-1 with TRBJ2-3; possible D gene TRBD2, 6 bases. Germline lookup yields CDR1 SQVTM and CDR2 ANQGSEA. CDR3 length: 13 residues. V lost 7 bases, J lost 6 bases, and 17 bases lay in between. CDR3 sequence reads: CSGGVAGTDTQYF. CDR3 nucleotide sequence: TGCAGCGGGGGGGTAGCAGGAACCGATACGCAGTATTTT.

This rearrangement joins TRBV14 to TRBJ1-4; D might be TRBD1 (5 bases). The germline V gene has CDR1 SGHDN and CDR2 FVKESK. Trimming stripped 5 bases from V and 0 bases from J, with 13 bases between. The length of the CDR3 is 16 residues. CDR3 nucleotide sequence: TGTGCCAGCAGCTCCCGGGGGAGAGCAACTAATGAAAAACTGTTTTTT. As protein: CASSSRGRATNEKLFF.